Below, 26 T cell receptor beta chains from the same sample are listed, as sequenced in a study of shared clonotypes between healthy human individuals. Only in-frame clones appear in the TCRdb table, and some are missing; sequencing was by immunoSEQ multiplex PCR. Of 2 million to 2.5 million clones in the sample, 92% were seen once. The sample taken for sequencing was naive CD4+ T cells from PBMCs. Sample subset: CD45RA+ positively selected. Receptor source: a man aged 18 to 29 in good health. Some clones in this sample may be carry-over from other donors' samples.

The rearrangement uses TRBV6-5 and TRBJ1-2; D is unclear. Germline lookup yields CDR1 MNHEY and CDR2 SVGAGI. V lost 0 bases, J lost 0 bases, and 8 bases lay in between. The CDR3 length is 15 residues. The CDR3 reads CASSYSRQPNYGYTF. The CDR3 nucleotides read TGTGCCAGCAGTTACTCGAGGCAGCCTAACTATGGCTACACCTTC.

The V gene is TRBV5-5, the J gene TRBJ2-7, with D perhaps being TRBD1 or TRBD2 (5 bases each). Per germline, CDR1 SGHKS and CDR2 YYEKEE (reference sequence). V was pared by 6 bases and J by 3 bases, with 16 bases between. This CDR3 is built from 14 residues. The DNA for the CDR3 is TGTGCCAGCATCGGCCAGGGACCCGTCTACGAGCAGTACTTC. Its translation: CASIGQGPVYEQYF.

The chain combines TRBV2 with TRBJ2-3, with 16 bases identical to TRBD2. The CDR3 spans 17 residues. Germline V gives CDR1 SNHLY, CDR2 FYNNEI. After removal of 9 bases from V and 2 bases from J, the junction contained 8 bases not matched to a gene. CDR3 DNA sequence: TGTGCCAGTACCGGGACTAGCGGGAGGGCCGCCACAGATACGCAGTATTTT. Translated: CASTGTSGRAATDTQYF.

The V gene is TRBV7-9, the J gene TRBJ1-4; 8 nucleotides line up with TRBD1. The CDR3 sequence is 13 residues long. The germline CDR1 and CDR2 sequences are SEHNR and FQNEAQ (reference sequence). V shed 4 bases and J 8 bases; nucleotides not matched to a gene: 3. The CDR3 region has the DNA TGTGCCAGCAGCTCGACAGGGGCAGAAAAACTGTTTTTT. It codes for CASSSTGAEKLFF.

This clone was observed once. In DNA, the CDR3 is TGTGCCAGCACCTACGGCACTAGCGGGAGTACAGATACGCAGTATTTT. It translates to CASTYGTSGSTDTQYF. The V call is TRBV9, the J call TRBJ2-3, with 11 bases aligning to TRBD2. The CDR3 extends over 16 amino acids. Trimming removed 6 bases from V and 3 bases from J; junction bases left unmatched: 9. The V gene's germline CDR1 is SGDLS and CDR2 YYNGEE.

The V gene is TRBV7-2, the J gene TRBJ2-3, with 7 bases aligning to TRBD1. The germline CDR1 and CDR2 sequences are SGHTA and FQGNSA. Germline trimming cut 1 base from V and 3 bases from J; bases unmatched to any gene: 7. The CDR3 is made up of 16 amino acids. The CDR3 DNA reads TGTGCCAGCAGCTTAGTACCGTCAGGGGGTACAGATACGCAGTATTTT. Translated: CASSLVPSGGTDTQYF.

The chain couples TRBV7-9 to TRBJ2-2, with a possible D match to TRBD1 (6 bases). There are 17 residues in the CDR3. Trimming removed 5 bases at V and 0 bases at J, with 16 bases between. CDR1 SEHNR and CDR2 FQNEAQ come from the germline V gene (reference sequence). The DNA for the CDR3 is TGTGCCAGCAGCAGAGGTGGGGGCAGCGCGAACACCGGGGAGCTGTTTTTT. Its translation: CASSRGGGSANTGELFF. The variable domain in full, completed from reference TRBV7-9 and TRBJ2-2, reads DTGVSQNPRHKITKRGQNVTFRCDPISEHNRLYWYRQTLGQGPEFLTYFQNEAQLEKSRLLSDRFSAERPKGSFSTLEIQRTEQGDSAMYLCASSRGGGSANTGELFFGEGSRLTVL.

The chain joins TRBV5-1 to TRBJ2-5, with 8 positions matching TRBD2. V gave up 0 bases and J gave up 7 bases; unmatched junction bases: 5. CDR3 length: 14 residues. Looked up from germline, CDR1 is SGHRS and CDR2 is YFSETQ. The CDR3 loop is CASSLELAERTQYF. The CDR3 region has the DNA TGCGCCAGCAGCTTGGAACTAGCGGAGAGGACCCAGTACTTC.

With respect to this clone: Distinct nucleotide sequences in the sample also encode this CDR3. Here the CDR3 reads CASSGTSGANVLTF. CDR3 nucleotide sequence: TGCGCCAGCAGCGGGACCTCTGGGGCCAACGTCCTGACTTTC. The chain employs TRBV5-1 and TRBJ2-6; D is tentatively TRBD1 or TRBD2 (5 bases each). The CDR3 sequence is 14 residues long. V lost 4 bases and J 0 bases, leaving 5 bases between the germline ends. CDR1 is SGHRS and CDR2 is YFSETQ in the germline V gene. The entire variable domain, with the rest obtained from reference TRBV5-1 and TRBJ2-6, is as follows: KAGVTQTPRYLIKTRGQQVTLSCSPISGHRSVSWYQQTPGQGLQFLFEYFSETQRNKGNFPGRFSGRQFSNSRSEMNVSTLELGDSALYLCASSGTSGANVLTFGAGSRLTVL.

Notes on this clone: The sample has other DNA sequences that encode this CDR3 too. The CDR3 nucleotides are TGTGCCAGCAGCCGGGGAACTAATGAAAAACTGTTTTTT. Protein product: CASSRGTNEKLFF. V and J are TRBV7-9 and TRBJ1-4; the D is unclear. V shed 5 bases and J shed 1 base, with 5 bases lying between them. Germline V lookup: CDR1 SEHNR, CDR2 FQNEAQ (reference sequence). CDR3 size: 13 residues.

The CDR3 nucleotides are TGTGCCAGCAGCTTAACCCTCCGGGGACTCACAGATACGCAGTATTTT. Translated, it gives CASSLTLRGLTDTQYF. The rearrangement uses TRBV13 and TRBJ2-3, with D perhaps matching TRBD2 (6 bases). The CDR3 length is 16 residues. CDR1 and CDR2 (germline): PRHDT, FYEKMQ (reference sequence). Trimming took 2 bases from V and 2 from J, leaving 14 bases between them.

This CDR3 reads CASSEWGTGGPGELFF. The CDR3 region has the DNA TGCGCCAGCAGTGAGTGGGGGACAGGGGGCCCTGGGGAGCTGTTTTTT. The V call is TRBV10-2, the J call TRBJ2-2; 12 bases agree with TRBD1. Trimming removed 1 base from V and 8 bases from J; junction bases left unmatched: 5. CDR3 length: 16 residues. CDR1 is WSHSY and CDR2 is SAAADI in the germline V gene.

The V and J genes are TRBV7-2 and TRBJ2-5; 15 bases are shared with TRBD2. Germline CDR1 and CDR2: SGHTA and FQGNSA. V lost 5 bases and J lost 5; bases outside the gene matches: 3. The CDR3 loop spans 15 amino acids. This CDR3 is CASSTGLAGGETQYF. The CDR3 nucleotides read TGTGCCAGCAGCACCGGACTAGCGGGGGGGGAGACCCAGTACTTC. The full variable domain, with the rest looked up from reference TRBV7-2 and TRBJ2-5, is GAGVSQSPSNKVTEKGKDVELRCDPISGHTALYWYRQSLGQGLEFLIYFQGNSAPDKSGLPSDRFSAERTGGSVSTLTIQRTQQEDSAVYLCASSTGLAGGETQYFGPGTRLLVL.

Here the CDR3 DNA reads TGTGCCATCAGTGGCAAGCCCGGGACTAGCAGATACAATGAGCAGTTCTTC. Its protein product is CAISGKPGTSRYNEQFF. The rearrangement links TRBV10-3 to TRBJ2-1; 9 nucleotides line up with TRBD2. CDR1 and CDR2 from the germline V gene are ENHRY and SYGVKD. The CDR3 totals 17 residues. J gave up 4 bases and V 4 bases, and 11 bases lay outside the gene matches.

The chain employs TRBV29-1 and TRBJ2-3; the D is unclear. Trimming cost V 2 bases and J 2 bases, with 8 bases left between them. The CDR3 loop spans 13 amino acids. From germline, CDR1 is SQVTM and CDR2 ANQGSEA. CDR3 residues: CSVEYFHTDTQYF. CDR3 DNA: TGCAGCGTTGAATACTTCCACACAGATACGCAGTATTTT.

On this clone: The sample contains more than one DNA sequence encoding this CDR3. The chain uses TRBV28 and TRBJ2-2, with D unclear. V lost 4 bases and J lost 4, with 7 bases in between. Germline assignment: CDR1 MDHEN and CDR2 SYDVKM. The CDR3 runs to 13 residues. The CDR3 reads CASSSPGTGELFF. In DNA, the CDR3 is TGTGCCAGCAGTTCACCAGGCACCGGGGAGCTGTTTTTT.

The CDR3 is CASIPLNYGYTF. The CDR3 nucleotides are TGTGCCAGCATCCCTCTAAACTATGGCTACACCTTC. The V call is TRBV7-2, the J call TRBJ1-2; D gene uncertain. V gave up 7 bases and J gave up 2 bases, with 8 bases separating them. In germline, CDR1 is SGHTA, CDR2 FQGNSA. The CDR3 extends over 12 amino acids.

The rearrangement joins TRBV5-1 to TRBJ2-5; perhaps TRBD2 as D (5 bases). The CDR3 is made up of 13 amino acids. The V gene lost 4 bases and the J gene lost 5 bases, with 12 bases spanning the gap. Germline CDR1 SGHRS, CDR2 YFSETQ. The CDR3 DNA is TGCGCCAGCAGCCGGACTTCCTGGGAGACCCAGTACTTC. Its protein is CASSRTSWETQYF.

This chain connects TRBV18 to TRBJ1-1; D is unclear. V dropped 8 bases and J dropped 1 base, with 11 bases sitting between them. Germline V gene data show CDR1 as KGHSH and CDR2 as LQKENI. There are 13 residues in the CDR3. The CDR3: CASAKMENTEAFF. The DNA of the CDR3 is TGTGCCAGCGCTAAGATGGAGAACACTGAAGCTTTCTTT.

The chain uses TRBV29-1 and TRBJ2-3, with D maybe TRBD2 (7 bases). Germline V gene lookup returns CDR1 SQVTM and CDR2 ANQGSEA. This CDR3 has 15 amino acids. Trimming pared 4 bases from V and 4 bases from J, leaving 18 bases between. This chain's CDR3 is CSVVGGLLRSDTQYF. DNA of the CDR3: TGCAGCGTTGTGGGGGGGCTACTCAGGTCAGATACGCAGTATTTT.

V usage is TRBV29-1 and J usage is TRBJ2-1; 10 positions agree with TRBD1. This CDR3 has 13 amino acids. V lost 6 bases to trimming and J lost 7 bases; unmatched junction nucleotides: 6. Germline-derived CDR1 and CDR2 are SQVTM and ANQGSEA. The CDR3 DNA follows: TGCAGCGTCGCGGGACAGGGGCAGAATGAGCAGTTCTTC. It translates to CSVAGQGQNEQFF.

CDR3 sequence (DNA): TGTGCCAGCAGTTTTAGCTCAGTTATGAACACTGAAGCTTTCTTT. Translated, it gives CASSFSSVMNTEAFF. The chain links TRBV27 to TRBJ1-1; D ambiguous. The CDR3 totals 15 residues. V was clipped by 3 bases and J by 0 bases, with 11 bases between them. Germline-derived CDR1 and CDR2 are MNHEY and SMNVEV (reference sequence).

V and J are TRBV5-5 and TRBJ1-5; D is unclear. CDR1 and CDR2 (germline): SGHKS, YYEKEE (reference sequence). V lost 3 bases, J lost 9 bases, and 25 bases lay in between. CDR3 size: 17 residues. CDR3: CASSSYPKTGPGPPQHF. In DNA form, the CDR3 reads TGTGCCAGCAGCTCCTACCCTAAGACCGGACCGGGCCCGCCCCAGCATTTT.

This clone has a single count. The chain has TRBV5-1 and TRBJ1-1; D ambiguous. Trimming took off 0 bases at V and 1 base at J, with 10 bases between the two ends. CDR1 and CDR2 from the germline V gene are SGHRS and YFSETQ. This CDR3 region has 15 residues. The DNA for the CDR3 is TGCGCCAGCAGCTTGGACCCGGCCGGGAACACTGAAGCTTTCTTT. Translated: CASSLDPAGNTEAFF. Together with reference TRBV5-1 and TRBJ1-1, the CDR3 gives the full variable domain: KAGVTQTPRYLIKTRGQQVTLSCSPISGHRSVSWYQQTPGQGLQFLFEYFSETQRNKGNFPGRFSGRQFSNSRSEMNVSTLELGDSALYLCASSLDPAGNTEAFFGQGTRLTVV.

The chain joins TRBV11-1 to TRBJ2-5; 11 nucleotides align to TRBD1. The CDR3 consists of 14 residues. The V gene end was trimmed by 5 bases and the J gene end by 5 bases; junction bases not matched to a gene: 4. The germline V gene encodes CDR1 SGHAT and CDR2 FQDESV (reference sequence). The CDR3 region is CASSPGQGGETQYF. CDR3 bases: TGTGCCAGCAGCCCGGGACAGGGGGGTGAGACCCAGTACTTC.

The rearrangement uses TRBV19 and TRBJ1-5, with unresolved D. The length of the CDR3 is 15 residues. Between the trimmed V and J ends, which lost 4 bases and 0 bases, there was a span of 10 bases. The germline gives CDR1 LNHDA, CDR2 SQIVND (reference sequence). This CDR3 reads CASSRQMDSNQPQHF. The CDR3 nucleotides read TGTGCCAGTAGTAGACAAATGGATAGCAATCAGCCCCAGCATTTT.